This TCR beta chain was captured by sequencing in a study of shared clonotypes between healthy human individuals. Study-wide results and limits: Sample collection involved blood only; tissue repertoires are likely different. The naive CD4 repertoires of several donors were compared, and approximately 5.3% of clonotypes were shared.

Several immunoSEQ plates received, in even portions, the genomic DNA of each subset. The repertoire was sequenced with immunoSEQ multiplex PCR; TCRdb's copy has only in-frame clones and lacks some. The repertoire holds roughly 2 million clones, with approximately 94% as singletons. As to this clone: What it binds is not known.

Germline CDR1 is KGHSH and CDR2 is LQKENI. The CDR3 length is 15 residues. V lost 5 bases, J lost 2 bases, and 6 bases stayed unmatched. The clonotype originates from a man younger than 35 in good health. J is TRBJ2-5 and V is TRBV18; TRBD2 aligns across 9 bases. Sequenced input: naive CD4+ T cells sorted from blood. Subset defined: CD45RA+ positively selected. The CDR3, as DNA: TGTGCCAGCTCATTGGCGGGGGGGCCTCAAGAGACCCAGTACTTC. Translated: CASSLAGGPQETQYF.